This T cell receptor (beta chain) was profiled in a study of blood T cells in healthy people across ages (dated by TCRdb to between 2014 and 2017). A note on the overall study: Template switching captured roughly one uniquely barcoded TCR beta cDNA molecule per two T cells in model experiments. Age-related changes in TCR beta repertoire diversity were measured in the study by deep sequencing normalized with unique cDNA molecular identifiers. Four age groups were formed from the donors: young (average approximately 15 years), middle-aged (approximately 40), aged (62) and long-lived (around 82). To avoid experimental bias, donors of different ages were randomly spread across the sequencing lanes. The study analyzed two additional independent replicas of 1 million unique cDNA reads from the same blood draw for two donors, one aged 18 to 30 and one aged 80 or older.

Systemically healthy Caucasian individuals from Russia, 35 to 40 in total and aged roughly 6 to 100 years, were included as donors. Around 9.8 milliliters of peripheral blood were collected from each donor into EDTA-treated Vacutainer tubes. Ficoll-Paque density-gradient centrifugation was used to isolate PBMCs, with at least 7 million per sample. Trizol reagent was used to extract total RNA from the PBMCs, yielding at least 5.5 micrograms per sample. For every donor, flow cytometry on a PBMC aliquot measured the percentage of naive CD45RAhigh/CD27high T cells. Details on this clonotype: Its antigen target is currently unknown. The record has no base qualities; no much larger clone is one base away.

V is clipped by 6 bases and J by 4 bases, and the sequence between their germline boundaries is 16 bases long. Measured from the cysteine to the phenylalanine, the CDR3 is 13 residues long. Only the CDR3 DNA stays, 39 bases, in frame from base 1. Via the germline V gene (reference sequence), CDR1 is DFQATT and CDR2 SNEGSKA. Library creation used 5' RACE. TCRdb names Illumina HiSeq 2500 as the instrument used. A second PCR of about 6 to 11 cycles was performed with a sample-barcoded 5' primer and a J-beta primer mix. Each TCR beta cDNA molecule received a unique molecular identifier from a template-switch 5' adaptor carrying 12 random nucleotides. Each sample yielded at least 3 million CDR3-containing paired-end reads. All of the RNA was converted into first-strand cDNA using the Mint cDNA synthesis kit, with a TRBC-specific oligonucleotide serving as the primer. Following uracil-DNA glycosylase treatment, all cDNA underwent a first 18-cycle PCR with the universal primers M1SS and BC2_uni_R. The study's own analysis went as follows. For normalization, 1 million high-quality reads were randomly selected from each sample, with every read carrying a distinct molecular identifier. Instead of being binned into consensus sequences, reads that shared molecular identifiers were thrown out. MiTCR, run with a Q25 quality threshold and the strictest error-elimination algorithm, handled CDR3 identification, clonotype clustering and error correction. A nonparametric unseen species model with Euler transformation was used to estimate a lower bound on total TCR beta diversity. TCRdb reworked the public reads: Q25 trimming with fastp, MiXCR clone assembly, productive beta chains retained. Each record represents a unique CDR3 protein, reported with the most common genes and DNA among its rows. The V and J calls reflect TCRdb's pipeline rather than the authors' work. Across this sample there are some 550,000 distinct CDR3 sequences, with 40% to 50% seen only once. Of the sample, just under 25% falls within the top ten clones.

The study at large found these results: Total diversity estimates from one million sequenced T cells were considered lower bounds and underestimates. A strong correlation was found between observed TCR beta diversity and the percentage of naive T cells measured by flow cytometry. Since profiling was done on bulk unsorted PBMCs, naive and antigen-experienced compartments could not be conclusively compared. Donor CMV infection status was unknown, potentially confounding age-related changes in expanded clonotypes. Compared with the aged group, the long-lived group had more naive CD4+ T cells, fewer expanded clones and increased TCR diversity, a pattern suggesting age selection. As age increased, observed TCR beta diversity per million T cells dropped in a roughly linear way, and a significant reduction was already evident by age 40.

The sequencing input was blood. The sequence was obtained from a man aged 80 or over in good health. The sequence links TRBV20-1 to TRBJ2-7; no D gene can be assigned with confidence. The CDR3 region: CSAPPADQYEQYF. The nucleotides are TGCAGTGCCCCCCCGGCCGACCAATACGAGCAGTACTTC.